Each of the 28 T cell receptor beta chains below was sequenced from the same sample in a study of technical replicates of blood from a handful of donors. Sequencing used immunoSEQ multiplex PCR; TCRdb keeps in-frame clones, though not all of them. The data show 91,000 or so clones, approximately 94% seen once. The sequenced material came from T cells isolated from PBMCs. The receptors were gathered from a human donor in good health.

This clone is a singleton in its sample. The rearrangement joins TRBV11-3 to TRBJ2-1, with 11 bases fitting TRBD2. The V gene's germline CDR1 is SGHNT and CDR2 YENEEA. V lost 1 base to trimming and J lost 6 bases; unmatched junction nucleotides: 5. There are 16 residues in the CDR3. This CDR3 is CASSLGLAGMVNEQFF. In DNA, the CDR3 is TGTGCCAGCAGCTTAGGACTAGCGGGAATGGTCAATGAGCAGTTCTTC.

The chain links TRBV28 to TRBJ1-3; TRBD1 matches at 9 bases. V was clipped by 8 bases and J by 0 bases; unmatched bases: 5. This CDR3 has 15 residues. Germline-derived CDR1 and CDR2 are MDHEN and SYDVKM. The CDR3 here is CASGGTGTSGNTIYF. CDR3 bases: TGTGCCAGCGGAGGGACAGGGACCTCTGGAAACACCATATATTTT.

This chain joins TRBV6-5 and TRBJ2-1, with 11 bases fitting TRBD2. The CDR3 is 12 amino acids. The junction had 2 bases not matched to a gene; V was cut back by 7 bases and J by 9 bases. From germline, CDR1 is MNHEY and CDR2 SVGAGI. The CDR3 loop is CASTGTSGEQFF. CDR3 bases: TGTGCCAGCACCGGGACTAGCGGTGAGCAGTTCTTC.

V is TRBV9 and J is TRBJ1-5; 9 positions agree with TRBD1. V trimming: 0 bases; J trimming: 0 bases; junction bases outside the gene matches: 1. CDR1 SGDLS and CDR2 YYNGEE come from the germline V gene. This CDR3 has 16 residues. The CDR3 DNA sequence: TGTGCCAGCAGCGTAGGGACAGGGGATAGCAATCAGCCCCAGCATTTT. Its translation is CASSVGTGDSNQPQHF.

This clone was seen only once. The gene calls are TRBV6-5 and TRBJ2-5, with D possibly TRBD1 on 5 matching bases. The germline gives CDR1 MNHEY, CDR2 SVGAGI. Trimming stripped 6 bases from V and 4 bases from J, with 9 bases between. The CDR3 runs 12 residues. DNA of the CDR3: TGTGCCAGCAGCCAGGGTTTAGAGACCCAGTACTTC. Amino acid sequence: CASSQGLETQYF.

V is TRBV9 and J is TRBJ1-1; D not certain. Trimming left V 3 bases short and J 3 bases short, with 15 bases between. Germline V gives CDR1 SGDLS, CDR2 YYNGEE. This CDR3 region has 15 residues. For the CDR3, the DNA is TGTGCCAGCAGCGAGACGGGATTATGGGACACTGAAGCTTTCTTT. The encoded protein is CASSETGLWDTEAFF.

The genes are TRBV5-1 and TRBJ1-2, with a possible D match to TRBD1 (6 bases). The CDR3 has 16 residues. Germline V CDR1 and CDR2: SGHRS, YFSETQ. V lost 4 bases and J lost 0, with 16 bases in between. The CDR3 protein is CASSMIPGATNYGYTF. CDR3 bases: TGCGCCAGCAGCATGATTCCAGGGGCCACTAACTATGGCTACACCTTC.

Written as DNA, the CDR3 is TGTGCCAGTATGACACAATCCTACGAGCAGTACTTC. Its translation is CASMTQSYEQYF. V gene TRBV19 combines with J gene TRBJ2-7, with D uncertain. Germline V CDR1 and CDR2: LNHDA, SQIVND (reference sequence). V lost 7 bases, J lost 1 base, and 8 bases lay in between. The CDR3 extends over 12 amino acids.

Comment on this clone: Relative to the germline gene, one junction end is altered; a read error may explain this. The CDR3 protein is CAWSRGLAGNKEQFF. In nucleotides, the CDR3 is TGTGCCTGGAGCAGGGGACTAGCGGGTAACAAGGAGCAGTTCTTC. V is TRBV30 and J is TRBJ2-1; 12 nucleotides agree with TRBD2. CDR3 length equals 15 residues. The germline V gene encodes CDR1 GTSNPN and CDR2 SVGIG (reference sequence). Variable domain in full (rest from reference TRBV30 and TRBJ2-1): SQTIHQWPATLVQPVGSPLSLECTVEGTSNPNLYWYRQAAGRGLQLLFYSVGIGQISSEVPQNLSASRPQDRQFILSSKKLLLSDSGFYLCAWSRGLAGNKEQFFGPGTRLTVL.

V gene TRBV28 combines with J gene TRBJ2-3; D is unclear. The CDR3 sequence is 13 residues long. Trimming took 6 bases from V and 3 from J, leaving 10 bases between them. Germline V CDR1 and CDR2: MDHEN, SYDVKM. For the CDR3, the DNA is TGTGCCAGCAGGCCCTCAGGTACAGATACGCAGTATTTT. This codes for CASRPSGTDTQYF. The whole variable domain, remainder taken from reference TRBV28 and TRBJ2-3, is DVKVTQSSRYLVKRTGEKVFLECVQDMDHENMFWYRQDPGLGLRLIYFSYDVKMKEKGDIPEGYSVSREKKERFSLILESASTNQTSMYLCASRPSGTDTQYFGPGTRLTVL.

This clone has a single count. The CDR3 region is CASSLEGGGYNEQFF. The CDR3 DNA sequence: TGCGCCAGCAGCTTGGAAGGAGGCGGTTACAATGAGCAGTTCTTC. The genes are TRBV5-1 and TRBJ2-1; possible D gene TRBD2, 5 bases. V lost 0 bases and J lost 4, with 11 bases in between. Germline V gives CDR1 SGHRS, CDR2 YFSETQ. The CDR3 consists of 15 residues.

This sequence joins TRBV5-1 and TRBJ2-1; D is ambiguous. Germline CDR1 reads SGHRS; CDR2 reads YFSETQ. The CDR3 runs to 12 residues. Trimming took 2 bases from V and 4 from J, leaving 4 bases between them. The CDR3 loop reads CASSFSYNEQFF. In nucleotides, the CDR3 is TGCGCCAGCAGCTTCAGTTACAATGAGCAGTTCTTC.

The rearrangement links TRBV19 to TRBJ2-2, with D tentatively TRBD1 (5 bases). The CDR3 runs to 14 residues. Between the trimmed V and J ends, which lost 3 bases and 3 bases, there was a span of 8 bases. Germline assignment: CDR1 LNHDA and CDR2 SQIVND (reference sequence). CDR3 in amino acids: CASSMQGHTGELFF. In DNA, the CDR3 is TGTGCCAGTAGTATGCAGGGCCACACCGGGGAGCTGTTTTTT.

This chain joins TRBV7-8 and TRBJ2-2, with D possibly TRBD2 on 6 matching bases. There are 14 residues in the CDR3. V gave up 3 bases and J gave up 4 bases, with 9 bases separating them. CDR1 SGHVS and CDR2 FQNEAQ come from the germline V gene. The CDR3, as DNA: TGTGCCAGCAGCTTTGCGGGAACCACCGGGGAGCTGTTTTTT. Translated: CASSFAGTTGELFF.

The chain is built from TRBV4-3 and TRBJ2-1, with D perhaps matching TRBD2 (6 bases). Germline V gene lookup returns CDR1 LGHNA and CDR2 YSLEER. V lost 4 bases and J lost 2, with 12 bases in between. The length of the CDR3 is 15 residues. DNA of the CDR3: TGCGCCAGCAGCCTTTTTAGCGGTCCCTACAATGAGCAGTTCTTC. Its translation is CASSLFSGPYNEQFF.

This chain links TRBV11-1 with TRBJ2-3; D is perhaps TRBD1 (5 bases). The CDR3 is made up of 15 amino acids. From germline, CDR1 is SGHAT and CDR2 FQDESV (reference sequence). V lost 5 bases, J lost 2 bases, and 14 bases lay in between. The CDR3 loop reads CASSTRADNTDTQYF. CDR3 DNA: TGTGCCAGCAGCACAAGGGCGGACAACACAGATACGCAGTATTTT.

The rearrangement joins TRBV2 to TRBJ2-7; a weak D match, TRBD1 (5 bases). Germline CDR1 reads SNHLY; CDR2 reads FYNNEI. The CDR3 is made up of 11 amino acids. V was trimmed by 8 bases and J by 4 bases, leaving 9 bases between them. CDR3 sequence: CASHDRYEQYF. The CDR3 DNA is TGTGCCAGCCACGACAGATACGAGCAGTACTTC.

The chain couples TRBV4-1 to TRBJ2-1; a weak D match, TRBD2 (6 bases). With 0 bases removed from V and 7 bases from J, the gap between germline ends came to 28 bases. This CDR3 region has 20 residues. Germline V gene data show CDR1 as MGHRA and CDR2 as YSYEKL. The CDR3 DNA is TGCGCCAGCAGCCAAGATAAAATGATCCTGGAGCCGGGGGTTGGGAATGAGCAGTTCTTC. Protein: CASSQDKMILEPGVGNEQFF.

The CDR3 sequence is CASSQDGTATYYEQYF. CDR3 coding DNA: TGCGCCAGCAGCCAGGACGGGACAGCAACTTACTACGAGCAGTACTTC. The V and J genes are TRBV4-3 and TRBJ2-7, with 7 positions matching TRBD1. The CDR3 is 16 residues long. From germline, CDR1 is LGHNA and CDR2 YSLEER. The junction had 11 bases not matched to a gene; V was cut back by 3 bases and J by 3 bases.

The chain couples TRBV4-3 to TRBJ2-7, with no clear D. The germline V gene has CDR1 LGHNA and CDR2 YSLEER. Trimming stripped 0 bases from V and 2 bases from J, with 8 bases between. The CDR3 is 14 amino acids. Written as DNA, the CDR3 is TGCGCCAGCAGCCAAGATCTCCAGGCCTACGAGCAGTACTTC. Translating it yields CASSQDLQAYEQYF.

This chain joins TRBV23-1 and TRBJ2-2, with D perhaps matching TRBD2 (6 bases). TRBV23-1 is an ORF; its function is uncertain. The CDR3 totals 17 residues. Trimming removed 1 base from V and 1 base from J, with 13 bases in between. CDR3 residues: CASSQFIRGKNTGELFF. The DNA for the CDR3 is TGCGCCAGCAGTCAATTTATACGGGGGAAGAACACCGGGGAGCTGTTTTTT.

V is TRBV6-1 and J is TRBJ1-2; TRBD1 matches at 7 bases. There are 16 residues in the CDR3. Germline CDR1 and CDR2: MNHNS and SASEGT. With V trimmed by 1 base and J by 4 bases, 9 bases remained unmatched. The CDR3 DNA is TGTGCCAGCAGTGAAGGGGACAGACTCCCCAGCTATGGCTACACCTTC. This sequence encodes CASSEGDRLPSYGYTF.

The chain employs TRBV5-5 and TRBJ2-7, with D maybe TRBD2 (6 bases). The germline CDR1 and CDR2 sequences are SGHKS and YYEKEE (reference sequence). This CDR3 region has 17 residues. Trimming removed 0 bases at V and 4 bases at J, with 20 bases between. The CDR3, as DNA: TGTGCCAGCAGCTTGGGCTGGGTCATTGAGCGGGTATACGAGCAGTACTTC. It encodes CASSLGWVIERVYEQYF.

This clone has only one observation. This chain joins TRBV19 and TRBJ2-1; 10 bases map to TRBD2. Germline-derived CDR1 and CDR2 are LNHDA and SQIVND (reference sequence). The CDR3 runs 15 residues. V lost 7 bases to trimming and J lost 0 bases; unmatched junction nucleotides: 3. CDR3 DNA sequence: TGTGCCAGTACACTAGCGGGGAGCTCCTACAATGAGCAGTTCTTC. It is translated as CASTLAGSSYNEQFF.

The gene calls are TRBV19 and TRBJ1-1; D remains ambiguous. Trimming removed 4 bases at V and 6 bases at J, with 15 bases between. This CDR3 spans 14 amino acids. The germline V gene has CDR1 LNHDA and CDR2 SQIVND (reference sequence). For the CDR3, the DNA is TGTGCCAGTAGTACCCTCGGGGAGGTCTCTGAAGCTTTCTTT. Its protein product is CASSTLGEVSEAFF. The variable domain in full, with the rest retrieved from reference TRBV19 and TRBJ1-1, is DGGITQSPKYLFRKEGQNVTLSCEQNLNHDAMYWYRQDPGQGLRLIYYSQIVNDFQKGDIAEGYSVSREKKESFPLTVTSAQKNPTAFYLCASSTLGEVSEAFFGQGTRLTVV.

The chain links TRBV19 to TRBJ2-2; 10 positions match TRBD1. J gave up 7 bases and V 6 bases, and 11 bases lay outside the gene matches. This CDR3 is 16 amino acids long. Germline V CDR1 and CDR2: LNHDA, SQIVND (reference sequence). For the CDR3, the DNA is TGTGCCAGTAGCCACGCTGGGGACAGGGGTTTCGGGGAGCTGTTTTTT. Amino acid sequence: CASSHAGDRGFGELFF.

V and J are TRBV6-6 and TRBJ2-1; 7 nucleotides align to TRBD2. Germline values: CDR1 MNHNY, CDR2 SVGAGI (reference sequence). V gave up 10 bases and J gave up 0 bases; unmatched junction bases: 6. The CDR3 has 14 residues. Here the CDR3 reads CATRSGNSYNEQFF. CDR3 nucleotide sequence: TGTGCCACCCGAAGCGGGAACTCCTACAATGAGCAGTTCTTC.

J is TRBJ2-7 and V is TRBV6-5; D is possibly TRBD1 (6 bases). This CDR3 is 13 amino acids long. V was pared by 6 bases and J by 3 bases, with 12 bases between. Germline V gene sequence: CDR1 MNHEY, CDR2 SVGAGI. The CDR3 DNA reads as TGTGCCAGCAGGGACAGCAGCTACTACGAGCAGTACTTC. Its translation: CASRDSSYYEQYF.